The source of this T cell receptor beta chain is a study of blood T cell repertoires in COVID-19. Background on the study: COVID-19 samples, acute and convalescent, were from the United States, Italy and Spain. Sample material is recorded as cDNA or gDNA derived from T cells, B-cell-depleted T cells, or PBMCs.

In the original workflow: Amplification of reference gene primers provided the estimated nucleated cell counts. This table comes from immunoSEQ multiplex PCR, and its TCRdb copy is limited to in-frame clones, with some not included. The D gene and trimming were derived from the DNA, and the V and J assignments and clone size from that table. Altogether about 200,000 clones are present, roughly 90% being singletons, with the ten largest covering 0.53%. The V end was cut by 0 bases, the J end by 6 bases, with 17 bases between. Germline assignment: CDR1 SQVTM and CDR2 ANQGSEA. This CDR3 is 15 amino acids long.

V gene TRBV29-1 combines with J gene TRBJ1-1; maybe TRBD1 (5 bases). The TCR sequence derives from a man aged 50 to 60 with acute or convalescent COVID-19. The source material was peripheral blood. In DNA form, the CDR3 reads TGCAGCGTTGAAGATCGGCGGCAGGGTGTCGCTGAAGCTTTCTTT. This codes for CSVEDRRQGVAEAFF.